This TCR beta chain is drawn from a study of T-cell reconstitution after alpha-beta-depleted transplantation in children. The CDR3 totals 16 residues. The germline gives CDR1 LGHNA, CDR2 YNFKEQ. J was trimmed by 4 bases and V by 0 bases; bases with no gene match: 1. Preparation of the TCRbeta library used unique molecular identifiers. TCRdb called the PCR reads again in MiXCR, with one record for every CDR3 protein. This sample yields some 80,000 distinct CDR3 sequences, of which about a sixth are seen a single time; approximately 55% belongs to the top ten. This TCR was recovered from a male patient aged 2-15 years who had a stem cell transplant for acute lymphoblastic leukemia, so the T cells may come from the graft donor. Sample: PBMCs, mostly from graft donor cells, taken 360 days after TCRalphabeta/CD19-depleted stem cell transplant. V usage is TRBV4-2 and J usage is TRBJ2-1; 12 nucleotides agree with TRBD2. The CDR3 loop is CASSQELAGGYNEQFF. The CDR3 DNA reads TGTGCCAGCAGCCAAGAACTAGCGGGAGGATACAATGAGCAGTTCTTC.